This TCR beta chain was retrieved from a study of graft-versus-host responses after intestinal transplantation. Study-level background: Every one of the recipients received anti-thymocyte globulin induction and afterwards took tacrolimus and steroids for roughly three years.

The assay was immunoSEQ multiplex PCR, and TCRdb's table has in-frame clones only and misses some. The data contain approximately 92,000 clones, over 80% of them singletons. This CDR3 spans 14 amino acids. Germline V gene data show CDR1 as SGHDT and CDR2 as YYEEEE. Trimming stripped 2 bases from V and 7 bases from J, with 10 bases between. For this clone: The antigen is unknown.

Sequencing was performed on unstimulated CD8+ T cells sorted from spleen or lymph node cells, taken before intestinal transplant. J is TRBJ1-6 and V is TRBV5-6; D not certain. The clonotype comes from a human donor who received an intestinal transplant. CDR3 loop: CASSLGPGNSPLHF. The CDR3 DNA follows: TGTGCCAGCAGCTTAGGACCGGGCAATTCACCCCTCCACTTT.